The T cell receptor (beta chain) under discussion was sequenced for a study of blood T cell repertoires in COVID-19. Background on the study: Sources were T cells, B-cell-depleted T cells, or PBMCs; the material itself was cDNA or gDNA.

Generated by immunoSEQ multiplex PCR, the TCRdb table keeps only in-frame clones and is missing some. The sample carries around 83,000 clones, roughly 90% recorded once. V was shortened by 0 bases and J by 4 bases, with 5 bases between the two germline ends. Germline V gives CDR1 SGHRS, CDR2 YFSETQ. The CDR3 sequence is 13 residues long. This TCR was recovered from a man between 65 and 80 years old with active or convalescent COVID-19. Specimen: peripheral blood. The chain joins TRBV5-1 to TRBJ2-1; D unresolved. CDR3 sequence: CASSLDGYNEQFF. In DNA form, the CDR3 reads TGCGCCAGCAGCTTGGACGGGTACAATGAGCAGTTCTTC. Full variable domain (missing parts from reference TRBV5-1 and TRBJ2-1): KAGVTQTPRYLIKTRGQQVTLSCSPISGHRSVSWYQQTPGQGLQFLFEYFSETQRNKGNFPGRFSGRQFSNSRSEMNVSTLELGDSALYLCASSLDGYNEQFFGPGTRLTVL.